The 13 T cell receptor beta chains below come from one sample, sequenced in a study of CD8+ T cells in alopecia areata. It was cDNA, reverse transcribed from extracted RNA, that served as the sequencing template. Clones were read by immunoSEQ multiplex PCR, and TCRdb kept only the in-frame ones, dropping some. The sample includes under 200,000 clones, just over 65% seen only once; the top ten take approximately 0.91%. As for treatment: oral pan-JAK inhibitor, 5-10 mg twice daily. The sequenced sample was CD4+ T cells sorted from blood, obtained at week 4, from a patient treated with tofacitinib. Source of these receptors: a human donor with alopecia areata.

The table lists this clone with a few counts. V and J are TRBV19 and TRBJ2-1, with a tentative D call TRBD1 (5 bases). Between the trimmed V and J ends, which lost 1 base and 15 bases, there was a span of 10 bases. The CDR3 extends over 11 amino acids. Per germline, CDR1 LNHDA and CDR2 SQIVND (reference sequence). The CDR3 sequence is CASSIGGAWFF. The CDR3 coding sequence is TGTGCCAGTAGTATAGGGGGCGCGTGGTTCTTC.

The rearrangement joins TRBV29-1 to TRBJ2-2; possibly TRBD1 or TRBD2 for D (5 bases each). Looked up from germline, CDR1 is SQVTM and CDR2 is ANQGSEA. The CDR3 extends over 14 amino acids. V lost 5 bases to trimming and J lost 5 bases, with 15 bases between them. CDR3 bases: TGCAGCGTTTGGATAGGGACGGGTACCGGGGAGCTGTTTTTT. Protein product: CSVWIGTGTGELFF.

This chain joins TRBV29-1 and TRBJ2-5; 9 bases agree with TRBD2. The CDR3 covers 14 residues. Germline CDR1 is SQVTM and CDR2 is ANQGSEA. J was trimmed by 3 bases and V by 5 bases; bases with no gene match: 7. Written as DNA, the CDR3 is TGCAGCGTTCCATTAGCTAGCGGGAAAGAGACCCAGTACTTC. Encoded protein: CSVPLASGKETQYF.

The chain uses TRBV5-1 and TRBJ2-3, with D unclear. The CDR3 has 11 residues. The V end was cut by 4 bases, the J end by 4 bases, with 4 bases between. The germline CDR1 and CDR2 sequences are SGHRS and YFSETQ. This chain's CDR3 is CASSGSDTQYF. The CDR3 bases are TGCGCCAGCAGCGGTTCAGATACGCAGTATTTT.

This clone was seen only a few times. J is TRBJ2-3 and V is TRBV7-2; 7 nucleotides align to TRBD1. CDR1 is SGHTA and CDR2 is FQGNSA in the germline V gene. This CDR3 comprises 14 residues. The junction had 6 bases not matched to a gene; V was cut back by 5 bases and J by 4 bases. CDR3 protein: CASSTRQGSDTQYF. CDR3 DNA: TGTGCCAGCAGCACTCGACAGGGTTCAGATACGCAGTATTTT.

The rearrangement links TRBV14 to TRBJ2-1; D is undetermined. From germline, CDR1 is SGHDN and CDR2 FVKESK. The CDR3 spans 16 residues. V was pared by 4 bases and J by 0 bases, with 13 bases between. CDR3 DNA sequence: TGTGCCAGCAGCCTGGCCCGGCGGAGCTCCTACAATGAGCAGTTCTTC. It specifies CASSLARRSSYNEQFF.

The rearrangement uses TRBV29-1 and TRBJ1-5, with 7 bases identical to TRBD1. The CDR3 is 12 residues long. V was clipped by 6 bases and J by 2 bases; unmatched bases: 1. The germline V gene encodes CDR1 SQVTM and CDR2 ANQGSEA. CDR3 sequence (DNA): TGCAGCGTGGGACAGCGCAATCAGCCCCAGCATTTT. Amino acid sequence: CSVGQRNQPQHF.

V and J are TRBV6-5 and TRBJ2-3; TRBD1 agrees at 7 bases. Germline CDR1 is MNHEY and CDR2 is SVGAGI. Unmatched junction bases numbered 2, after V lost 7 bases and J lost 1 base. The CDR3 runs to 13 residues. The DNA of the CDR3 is TGTGCCAGCACCGACAGGGGCACAGATACGCAGTATTTT. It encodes CASTDRGTDTQYF.

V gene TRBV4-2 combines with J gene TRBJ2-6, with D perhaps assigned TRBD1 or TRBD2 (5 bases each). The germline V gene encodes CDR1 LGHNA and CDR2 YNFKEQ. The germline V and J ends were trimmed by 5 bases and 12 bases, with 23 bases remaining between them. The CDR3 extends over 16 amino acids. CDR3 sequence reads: CASSGADRGGSIVLTF. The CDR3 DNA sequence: TGTGCCAGCAGCGGAGCAGATCGGGGCGGGTCGATCGTCCTGACTTTC.

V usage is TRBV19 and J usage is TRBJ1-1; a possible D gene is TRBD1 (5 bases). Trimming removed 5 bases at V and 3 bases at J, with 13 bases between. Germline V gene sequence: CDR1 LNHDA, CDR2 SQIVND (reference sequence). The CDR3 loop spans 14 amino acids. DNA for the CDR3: TGTGCCAGTAGTGTGGACACGAGGGACACTGAAGCTTTCTTT. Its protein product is CASSVDTRDTEAFF. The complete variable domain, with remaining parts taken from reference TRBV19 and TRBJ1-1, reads DGGITQSPKYLFRKEGQNVTLSCEQNLNHDAMYWYRQDPGQGLRLIYYSQIVNDFQKGDIAEGYSVSREKKESFPLTVTSAQKNPTAFYLCASSVDTRDTEAFFGQGTRLTVV.

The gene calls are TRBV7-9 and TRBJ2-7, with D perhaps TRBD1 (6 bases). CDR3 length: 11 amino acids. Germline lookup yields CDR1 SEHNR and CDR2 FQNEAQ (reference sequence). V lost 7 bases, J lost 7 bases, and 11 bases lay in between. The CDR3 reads CASTTRGEQYF. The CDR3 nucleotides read TGTGCCAGCACCACTAGGGGGGAGCAGTACTTC.

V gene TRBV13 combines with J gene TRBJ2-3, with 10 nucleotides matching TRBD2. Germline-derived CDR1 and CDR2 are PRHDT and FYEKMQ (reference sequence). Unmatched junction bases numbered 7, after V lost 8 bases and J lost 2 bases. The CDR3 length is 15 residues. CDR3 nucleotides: TGTGCCAGCGTTCTAGCGGGGGCAATCACAGATACGCAGTATTTT. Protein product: CASVLAGAITDTQYF.

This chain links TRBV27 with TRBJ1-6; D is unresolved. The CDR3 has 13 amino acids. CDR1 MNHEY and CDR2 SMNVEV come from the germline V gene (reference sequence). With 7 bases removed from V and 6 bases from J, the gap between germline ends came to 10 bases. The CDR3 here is CASTQARNSPLHF. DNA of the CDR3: TGTGCCAGCACCCAAGCCCGTAATTCACCCCTCCACTTT.